Listed here is a single T cell receptor beta chain. Germline CDR1 LNHNV, CDR2 YYDKDF (reference sequence). The CDR3 has 13 residues. V lost 5 bases, J lost 4 bases, and 12 bases lay in between. Measured with immunoSEQ multiplex PCR; TCRdb has only the in-frame clones, and not every one. Among roughly 70,000 clones listed, around four fifths were seen once. The data originate from a study of blood T cell repertoires in COVID-19. Study context: Spain, Italy and the United States supplied samples that represented acute and convalescent COVID-19. The cDNA or gDNA used as material had been derived from T cells, B-cell-depleted T cells, or PBMCs.

Sample: peripheral blood. V usage is TRBV15 and J usage is TRBJ2-7; maybe TRBD1 (6 bases). This TCR came from a man in his sixties with COVID-19, enrolled during active disease. As DNA, the CDR3 is TGTGCCACCAGCTCCCAAGGGGGTTACGAGCAGTACTTC. Amino acid sequence: CATSSQGGYEQYF.